This T cell receptor (beta chain) was recovered during a study of blood T cell repertoires in COVID-19. The CDR3 has 16 amino acids. The protocol was immunoSEQ multiplex PCR, while the TCRdb copy is restricted to in-frame clones and leaves out a portion. The sample has around 480,000 clones; roughly 87% are singletons. Study members were between roughly 18 and 100 years old and lived in fewer than 30 US regions. The chain carries TRBV21-1 and TRBJ2-7; the tabulated D call, TRBD2, remains unverified against the DNA. TRBV21-1 represents a pseudogene. Sequencing used PBMCs or T cells enriched from blood (not recorded which). This clonotype was obtained from a woman under 30 who had recovered from COVID-19. The CDR3 coding sequence is TGTGCCAGCATCCATTCAATGACTAGCGGTCCCTACGAGCAGTACTTC. It is translated as CASIHSMTSGPYEQYF.